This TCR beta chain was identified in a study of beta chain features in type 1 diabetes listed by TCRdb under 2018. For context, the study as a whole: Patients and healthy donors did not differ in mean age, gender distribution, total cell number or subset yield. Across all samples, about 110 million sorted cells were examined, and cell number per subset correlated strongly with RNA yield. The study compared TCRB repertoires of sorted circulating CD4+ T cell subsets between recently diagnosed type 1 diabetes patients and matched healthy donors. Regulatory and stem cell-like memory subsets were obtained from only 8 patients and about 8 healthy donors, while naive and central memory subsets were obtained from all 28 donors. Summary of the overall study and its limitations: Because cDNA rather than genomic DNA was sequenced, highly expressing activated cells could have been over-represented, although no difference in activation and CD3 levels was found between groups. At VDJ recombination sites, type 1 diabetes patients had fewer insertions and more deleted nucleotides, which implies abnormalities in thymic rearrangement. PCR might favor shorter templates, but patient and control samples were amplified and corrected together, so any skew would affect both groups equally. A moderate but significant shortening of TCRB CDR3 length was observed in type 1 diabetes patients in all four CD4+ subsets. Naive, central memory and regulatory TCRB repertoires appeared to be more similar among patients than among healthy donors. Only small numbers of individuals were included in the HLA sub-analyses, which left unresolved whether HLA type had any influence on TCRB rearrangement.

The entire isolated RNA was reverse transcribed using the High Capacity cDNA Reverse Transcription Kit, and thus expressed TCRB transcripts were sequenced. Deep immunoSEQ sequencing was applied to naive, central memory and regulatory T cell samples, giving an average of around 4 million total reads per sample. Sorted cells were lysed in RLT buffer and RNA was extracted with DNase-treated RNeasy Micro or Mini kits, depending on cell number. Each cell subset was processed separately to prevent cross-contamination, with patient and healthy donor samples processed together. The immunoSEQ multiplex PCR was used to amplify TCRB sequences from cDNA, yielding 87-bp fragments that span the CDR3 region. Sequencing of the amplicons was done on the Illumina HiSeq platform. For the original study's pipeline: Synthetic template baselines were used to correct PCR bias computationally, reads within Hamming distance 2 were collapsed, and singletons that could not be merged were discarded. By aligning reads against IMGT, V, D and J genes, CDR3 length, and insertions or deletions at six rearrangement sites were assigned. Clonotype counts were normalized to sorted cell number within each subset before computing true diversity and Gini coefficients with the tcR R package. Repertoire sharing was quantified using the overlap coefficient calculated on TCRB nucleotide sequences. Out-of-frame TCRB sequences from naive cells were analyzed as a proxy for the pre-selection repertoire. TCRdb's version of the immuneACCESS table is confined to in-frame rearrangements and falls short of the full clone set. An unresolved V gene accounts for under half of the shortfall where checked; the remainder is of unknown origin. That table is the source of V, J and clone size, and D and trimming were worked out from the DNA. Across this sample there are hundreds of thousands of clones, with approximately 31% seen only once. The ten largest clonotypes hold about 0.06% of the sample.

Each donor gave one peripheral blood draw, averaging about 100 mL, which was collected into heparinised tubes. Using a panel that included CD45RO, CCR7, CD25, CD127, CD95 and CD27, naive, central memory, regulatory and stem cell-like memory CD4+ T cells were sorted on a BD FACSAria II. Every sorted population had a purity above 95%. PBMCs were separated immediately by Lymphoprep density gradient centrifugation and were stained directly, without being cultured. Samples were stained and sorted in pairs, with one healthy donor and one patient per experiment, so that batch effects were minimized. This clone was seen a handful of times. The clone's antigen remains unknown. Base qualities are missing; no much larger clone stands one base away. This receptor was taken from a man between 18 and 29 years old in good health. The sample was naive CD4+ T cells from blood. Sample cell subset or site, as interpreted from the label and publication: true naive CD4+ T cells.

At the DNA level, the sequence is TGCAGCGTTAGGACAGGCGCCTCCCAGCCCCAGCATTTT. The translation is CSVRTGASQPQHF. The chain joins TRBV29-1 to TRBJ1-5, and 7 junction bases match TRBD1. For CDR1 and CDR2, the germline V gene lists SQVTM and ANQGSEA. The CDR3 goes from the cysteine to the phenylalanine over 13 residues. Kept here is only the CDR3 DNA, which spans 39 bases and is read in frame from base 1. V loses 5 bases at its end and J loses 7 bases; junction bases beyond the gene matches: 8.